A selection of T cell receptor beta chains follows, all from one sample in a study of technical replicates of blood from a few donors. The protocol was immunoSEQ multiplex PCR, while the TCRdb copy is restricted to in-frame clones and leaves out a portion. The sample contains more than 65,000 clones, 91% of which appear only once. The material sequenced was T cells isolated from PBMCs. These receptors all come from a human donor in good health. Some clones in this sample may be carry-over from other donors' samples. The CDR3 runs from the conserved cysteine through the conserved F or W. The order of the fields is V gene, D gene, J gene, clone size, CDR3 protein, CDR3 DNA. The D gene is left open where the match is weak. Size is stated for part of the rows, as once, few or many counts, or as a class when the clone is expanded.

>TRBV6-4|TRBD2|TRBJ2-2|-
CASSVSGGNTGELFF
TGTGCCAGCAGTGTTAGCGGGGGGAACACCGGGGAGCTGTTTTTT
>TRBV5-4|TRBD1|TRBJ1-5|-
CASSRDRDQPQHF
TGTGCCAGCAGCCGGGACAGGGATCAGCCCCAGCATTTT
>TRBV4-2|TRBD2|TRBJ2-5|-
CASSQGYGLAGAKGRETQYF
TGTGCCAGCAGCCAAGGTTACGGACTAGCGGGGGCCAAGGGGCGCGAGACCCAGTACTTC
>TRBV5-1|TRBD1|TRBJ2-5|-
CASSRQGRETQYF
TGCGCCAGCAGCAGACAGGGCAGAGAGACCCAGTACTTC
>TRBV6-5|TRBD2|TRBJ2-7|-
CASHTEASGSYEQYF
TGTGCCTCTCATACTGAGGCTAGCGGCTCCTACGAGCAGTACTTC
>TRBV15|TRBD2|TRBJ2-2|-
CATSRDYHPAGAGELFF
TGTGCCACCAGCAGAGATTACCACCCCGCGGGGGCCGGGGAGCTGTTTTTT
>TRBV30|-|TRBJ2-1|-
CAWSVNSYNEQFF
TGTGCCTGGAGTGTAAACAGCTACAATGAGCAGTTCTTC
>TRBV2|-|TRBJ2-7|once
CASGTWIYEQYF
TGTGCCAGTGGGACTTGGATCTACGAGCAGTACTTC
>TRBV7-9|-|TRBJ2-5|-
CASSLAAGPETQYF
TGTGCCAGCAGCTTAGCGGCGGGTCCAGAGACCCAGTACTTC
>TRBV5-1|-|TRBJ2-7|-
CASRMLQGYEQYF
TGCGCCAGCAGAATGCTTCAGGGATACGAGCAGTACTTC
>TRBV30|TRBD1|TRBJ1-1|-
CAWSKDRVGTEAFF
TGTGCCTGGAGTAAGGACAGGGTCGGCACTGAAGCTTTCTTT
>TRBV5-1|TRBD1|TRBJ1-1|-
CASSYGTGNTEAFF
TGCGCCAGCAGTTACGGGACAGGTAACACTGAAGCTTTCTTT
>TRBV10-3|TRBD1|TRBJ2-1|-
CAISETGAFYNEQFF
TGTGCCATCAGTGAAACAGGGGCCTTCTACAATGAGCAGTTCTTC
>TRBV9|-|TRBJ2-3|-
CASSDRTGLSTDTQYF
TGTGCCAGCAGCGACCGTACAGGGCTAAGCACAGATACGCAGTATTTT
>TRBV6-5|TRBD1|TRBJ1-1|-
CASSDSGGEAFF
TGTGCCAGCAGCGACTCAGGGGGAGAAGCTTTCTTT
>TRBV18|-|TRBJ1-2|-
CASSPRVNRESGGYTF
TGTGCCAGCTCACCACGCGTCAACAGGGAATCGGGTGGCTACACCTTC
>TRBV5-5|TRBD2|TRBJ2-7|-
CASSKRLAETYEQYF
TGTGCCAGCAGCAAACGACTAGCGGAAACCTACGAGCAGTACTTC
>TRBV2|TRBD1|TRBJ1-1|-
CASNPDRGIFEAFF
TGTGCCAGCAACCCTGACAGGGGAATATTCGAAGCTTTCTTT
>TRBV19|-|TRBJ2-5|-
CASSIDQGEETQYF
TGTGCCAGTAGTATAGATCAGGGTGAAGAGACCCAGTACTTC
>TRBV7-9|TRBD2|TRBJ2-7|-
CASSLGLAGGSYEQYF
TGTGCCAGCAGCCTGGGACTAGCGGGGGGCTCCTACGAGCAGTACTTC
>TRBV7-9|TRBD1|TRBJ2-5|-
CASSLEGRGFRETQYF
TGTGCCAGCAGCTTAGAAGGCAGGGGGTTTCGAGAGACCCAGTACTTC
>TRBV25-1|-|TRBJ1-2|-
CASIGPKQGTSRGYTF
TGTGCCAGCATTGGCCCCAAACAGGGCACCTCCAGAGGCTACACCTTC
>TRBV7-2|-|TRBJ2-4|-
CASSLGTVENIQYF
TGTGCCAGCAGCTTAGGGACAGTAGAAAACATTCAGTACTTC
>TRBV2|TRBD1|TRBJ1-1|-
CASRQTGGFTEAFF
TGTGCCAGCAGACAGACAGGGGGATTCACTGAAGCTTTCTTT
>TRBV4-2|TRBD1|TRBJ1-2|-
CASSQMVPGGNGYTF
TGTGCCAGCAGCCAAATGGTTCCAGGGGGAAATGGCTACACCTTC
>TRBV10-1|-|TRBJ1-5|-
CASSRGLPNQPQHF
TGCGCCAGCAGCAGAGGGTTACCGAATCAGCCCCAGCATTTT
>TRBV10-3|TRBD1|TRBJ1-5|once
CAIMQPGQGFNQPQHF
TGTGCCATCATGCAACCGGGACAGGGTTTCAATCAGCCCCAGCATTTT
>TRBV27|-|TRBJ2-2|-
CASSLSRVDSPGELFF
TGTGCCAGCAGTTTATCGAGGGTCGACTCCCCCGGGGAGCTGTTTTTT
>TRBV15|TRBD1|TRBJ2-1|-
CATSRVTGYYNEQFF
TGTGCCACCAGCAGAGTGACAGGGTACTACAATGAGCAGTTCTTC
>TRBV5-1|TRBD1|TRBJ1-1|few
CASRLIPGQGSQPSNTEAFF
TGCGCCAGCAGACTTATACCGGGACAGGGCTCTCAGCCCTCTAACACTGAAGCTTTCTTT
>TRBV5-6|-|TRBJ2-6|-
CASRNRRGASGANVLTF
TGTGCCAGCAGGAACCGGAGAGGTGCCTCTGGGGCCAACGTCCTGACTTTC
>TRBV10-3|TRBD2|TRBJ2-1|-
CAITSGASGGSTYNEQFF
TGTGCCATCACCTCTGGGGCCAGCGGGGGCTCGACCTACAATGAGCAGTTCTTC
>TRBV6-6|TRBD1|TRBJ1-5|-
CASSNTGGSNQPQHF
TGTGCCAGCAGCAACACAGGGGGTAGCAATCAGCCCCAGCATTTT
>TRBV5-1|TRBD1|TRBJ1-1|-
CASSFGGQGTEAFF
TGCGCCAGCAGTTTCGGGGGACAGGGGACTGAAGCTTTCTTT
>TRBV5-4|-|TRBJ1-4|few
CASSLGTAATNEKLFF
TGTGCCAGCAGCTTGGGGACAGCCGCAACTAATGAAAAACTGTTTTTT
>TRBV11-2|-|TRBJ1-3|-
CASSDRGAMGGATIYF
TGTGCCAGCAGCGATCGCGGGGCGATGGGTGGGGCCACCATATATTTT
>TRBV15|-|TRBJ1-3|-
CATSSVPGARSGNTIYF
TGTGCCACCAGCTCAGTTCCAGGGGCTCGGTCTGGAAACACCATATATTTT
>TRBV2|-|TRBJ1-2|-
CANREDSYGYTF
TGTGCCAACAGAGAAGACAGCTATGGCTACACCTTC
>TRBV15|-|TRBJ1-2|-
CATSRDFGQPEHYGYTF
TGTGCCACCAGCAGAGATTTTGGACAGCCAGAACACTATGGCTACACCTTC
>TRBV19|-|TRBJ1-1|-
CASSIGQNTEAFF
TGTGCCAGTAGTATAGGACAAAACACTGAAGCTTTCTTT
>TRBV19|-|TRBJ1-6|-
CASSITRGTNSPLHF
TGTGCCAGTAGTATAACCAGGGGAACTAATTCACCCCTCCACTTT
>TRBV19|TRBD1|TRBJ1-5|-
CASRRTGPYSNQPQHF
TGTGCCAGTCGGAGGACAGGCCCTTATAGCAATCAGCCCCAGCATTTT
>TRBV29-1|TRBD1|TRBJ2-2|-
CSVEDLHRGTTGELFF
TGCAGCGTTGAAGATCTTCACAGGGGGACCACCGGGGAGCTGTTTTTT
>TRBV29-1|-|TRBJ2-1|once
CSVEDSGSTNEQFF
TGCAGCGTTGAAGATTCCGGGAGTACCAATGAGCAGTTCTTC
>TRBV6-1|-|TRBJ2-5|-
CASTTGGAGRETQYF
TGTGCCAGCACCACTGGGGGCGCCGGGCGGGAGACCCAGTACTTC
>TRBV9|-|TRBJ1-2|-
CASSGGTNYNYGYTF
TGTGCCAGCAGCGGAGGGACAAATTATAACTATGGCTACACCTTC
>TRBV6-5|-|TRBJ2-5|-
CASSYSGGELETQYF
TGTGCCAGCAGTTACTCCGGGGGAGAGTTGGAGACCCAGTACTTC
>TRBV19|TRBD1|TRBJ1-2|-
CASSTGQGVFYGYTF
TGTGCCAGTAGTACGGGACAGGGGGTTTTCTATGGCTACACCTTC
>TRBV14|TRBD1|TRBJ2-1|-
CASSEHRGQYNEQFF
TGTGCCAGCAGCGAGCACAGGGGGCAATACAATGAGCAGTTCTTC
>TRBV6-1|TRBD1|TRBJ2-7|-
CASSEALGTGSYEQYF
TGTGCCAGCAGTGAAGCGCTCGGGACAGGCTCCTACGAGCAGTACTTC